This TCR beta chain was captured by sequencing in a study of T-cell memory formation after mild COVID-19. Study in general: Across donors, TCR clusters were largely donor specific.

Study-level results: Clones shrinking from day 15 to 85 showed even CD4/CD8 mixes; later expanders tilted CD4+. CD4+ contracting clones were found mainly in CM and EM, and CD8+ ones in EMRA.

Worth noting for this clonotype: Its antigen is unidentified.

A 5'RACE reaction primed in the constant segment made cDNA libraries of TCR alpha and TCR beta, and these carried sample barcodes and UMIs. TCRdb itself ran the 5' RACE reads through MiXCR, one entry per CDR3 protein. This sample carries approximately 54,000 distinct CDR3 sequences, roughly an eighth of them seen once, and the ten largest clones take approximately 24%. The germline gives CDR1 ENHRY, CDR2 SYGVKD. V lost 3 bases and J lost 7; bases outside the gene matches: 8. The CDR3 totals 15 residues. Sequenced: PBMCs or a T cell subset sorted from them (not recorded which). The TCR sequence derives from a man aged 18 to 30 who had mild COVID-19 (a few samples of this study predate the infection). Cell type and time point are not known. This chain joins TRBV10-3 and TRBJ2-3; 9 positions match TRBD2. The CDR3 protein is CAISEGLAGFYTQYF. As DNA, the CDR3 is TGTGCCATCAGTGAAGGGCTAGCGGGGTTCTATACGCAGTATTTT.